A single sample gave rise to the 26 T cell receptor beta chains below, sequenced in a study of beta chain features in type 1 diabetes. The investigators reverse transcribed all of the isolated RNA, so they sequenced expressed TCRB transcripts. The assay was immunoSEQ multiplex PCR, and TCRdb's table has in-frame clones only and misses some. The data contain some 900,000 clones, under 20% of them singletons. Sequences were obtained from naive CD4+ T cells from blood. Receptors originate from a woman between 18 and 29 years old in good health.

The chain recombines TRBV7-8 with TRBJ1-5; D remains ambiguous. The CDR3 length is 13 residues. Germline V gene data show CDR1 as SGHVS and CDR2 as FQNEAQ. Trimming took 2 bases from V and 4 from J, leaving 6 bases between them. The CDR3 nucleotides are TGTGCCAGCAGCTTACTAGCTAATCAGCCCCAGCATTTT. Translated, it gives CASSLLANQPQHF. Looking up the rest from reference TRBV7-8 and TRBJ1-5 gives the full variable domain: GAGVSQSPRYKVAKRGQDVALRCDPISGHVSLFWYQQALGQGPEFLTYFQNEAQLDKSGLPSDRFFAERPEGSVSTLKIQRTQQEDSAVYLCASSLLANQPQHFGDGTRLSIL.

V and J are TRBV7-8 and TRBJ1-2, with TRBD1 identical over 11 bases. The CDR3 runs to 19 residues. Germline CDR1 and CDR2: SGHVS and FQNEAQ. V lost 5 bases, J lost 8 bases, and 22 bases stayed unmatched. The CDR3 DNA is TGTGCCAGCAGCAAATACTATCCCCGGGACAGGGGGGACCATGTGGGCTACACCTTC. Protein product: CASSKYYPRDRGDHVGYTF.

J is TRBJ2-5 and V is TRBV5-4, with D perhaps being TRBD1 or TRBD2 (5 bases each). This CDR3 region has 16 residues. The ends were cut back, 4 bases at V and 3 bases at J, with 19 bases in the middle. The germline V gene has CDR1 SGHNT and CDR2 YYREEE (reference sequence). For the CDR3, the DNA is TGTGCCAGCAGCCGATCCGGGTTTCGGGGCGAAGAGACCCAGTACTTC. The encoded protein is CASSRSGFRGEETQYF.

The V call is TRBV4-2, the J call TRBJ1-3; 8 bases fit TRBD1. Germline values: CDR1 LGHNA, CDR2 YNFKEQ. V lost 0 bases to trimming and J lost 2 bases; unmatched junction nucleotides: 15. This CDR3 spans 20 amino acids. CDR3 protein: CASSQENRFGSDRAGNTIYF. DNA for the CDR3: TGTGCCAGCAGCCAAGAGAATCGCTTTGGATCGGACAGGGCTGGAAACACCATATATTTT.

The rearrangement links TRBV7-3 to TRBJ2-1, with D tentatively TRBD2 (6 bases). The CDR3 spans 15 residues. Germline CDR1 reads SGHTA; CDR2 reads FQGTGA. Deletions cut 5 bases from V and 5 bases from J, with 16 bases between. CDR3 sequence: CASSQSGGTNNEQFF. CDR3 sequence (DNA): TGTGCCAGCAGCCAATCCGGGGGAACAAACAATGAGCAGTTCTTC.

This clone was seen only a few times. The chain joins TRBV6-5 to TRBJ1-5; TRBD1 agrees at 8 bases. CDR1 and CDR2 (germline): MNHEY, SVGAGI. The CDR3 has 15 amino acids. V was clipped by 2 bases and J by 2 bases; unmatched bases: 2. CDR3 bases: TGTGCCAGCAGTTACACAGGGGGACGCAATCAGCCCCAGCATTTT. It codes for CASSYTGGRNQPQHF.

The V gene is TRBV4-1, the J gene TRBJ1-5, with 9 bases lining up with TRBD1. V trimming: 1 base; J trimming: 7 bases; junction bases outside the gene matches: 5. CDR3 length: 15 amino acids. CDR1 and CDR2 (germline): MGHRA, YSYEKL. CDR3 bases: TGCGCCAGCAGCCAAGGGGGACAGGGCCGGCAGCCCCAGCATTTT. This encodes CASSQGGQGRQPQHF.

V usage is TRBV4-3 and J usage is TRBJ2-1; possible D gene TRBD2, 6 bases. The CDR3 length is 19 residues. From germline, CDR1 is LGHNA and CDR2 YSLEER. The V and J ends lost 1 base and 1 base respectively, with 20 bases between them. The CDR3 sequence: CASSQGRGWKASSYNEQFF. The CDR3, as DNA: TGCGCCAGCAGCCAAGGGAGGGGTTGGAAGGCCTCGTCCTACAATGAGCAGTTCTTC.

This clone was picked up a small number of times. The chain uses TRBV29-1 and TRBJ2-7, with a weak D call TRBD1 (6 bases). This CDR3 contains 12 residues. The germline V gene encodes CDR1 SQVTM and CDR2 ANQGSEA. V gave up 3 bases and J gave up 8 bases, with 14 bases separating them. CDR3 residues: CSVEASGVQQYF. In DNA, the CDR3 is TGCAGCGTTGAGGCTTCAGGGGTTCAGCAGTACTTC.

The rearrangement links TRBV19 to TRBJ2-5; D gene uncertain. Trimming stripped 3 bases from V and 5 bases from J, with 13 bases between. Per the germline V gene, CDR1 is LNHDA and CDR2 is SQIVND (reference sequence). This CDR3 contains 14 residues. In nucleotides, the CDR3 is TGTGCCAGTAGTATCCCGCGACTGATGGAGACCCAGTACTTC. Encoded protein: CASSIPRLMETQYF.

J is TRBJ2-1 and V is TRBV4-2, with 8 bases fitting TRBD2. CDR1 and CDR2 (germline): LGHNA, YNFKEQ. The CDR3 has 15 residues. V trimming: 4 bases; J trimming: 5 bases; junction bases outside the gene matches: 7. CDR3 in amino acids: CASSLPLAGNNEQFF. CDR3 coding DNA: TGTGCCAGCAGCCTACCTCTAGCGGGTAACAATGAGCAGTTCTTC.

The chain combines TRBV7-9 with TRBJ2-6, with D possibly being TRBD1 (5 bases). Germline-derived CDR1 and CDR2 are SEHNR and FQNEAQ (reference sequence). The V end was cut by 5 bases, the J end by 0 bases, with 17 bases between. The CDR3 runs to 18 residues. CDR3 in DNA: TGTGCCAGCAGCCCAGCTTACAGGACCCGCTCTGGGGCCAACGTCCTGACTTTC. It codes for CASSPAYRTRSGANVLTF.

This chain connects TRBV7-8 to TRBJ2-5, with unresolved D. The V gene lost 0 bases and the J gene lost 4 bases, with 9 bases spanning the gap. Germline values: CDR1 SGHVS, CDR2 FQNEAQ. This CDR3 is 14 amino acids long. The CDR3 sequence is CASSLADNPETQYF. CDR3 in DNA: TGTGCCAGCAGCTTAGCAGACAATCCAGAGACCCAGTACTTC.

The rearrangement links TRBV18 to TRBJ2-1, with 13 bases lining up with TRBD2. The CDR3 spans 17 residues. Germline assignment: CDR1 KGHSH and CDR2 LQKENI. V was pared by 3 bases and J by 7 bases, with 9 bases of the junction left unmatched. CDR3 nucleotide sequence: TGTGCCAGCTCACCTATAACAGGACTAGCGGGAGTGAATGAGCAGTTCTTC. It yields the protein CASSPITGLAGVNEQFF.

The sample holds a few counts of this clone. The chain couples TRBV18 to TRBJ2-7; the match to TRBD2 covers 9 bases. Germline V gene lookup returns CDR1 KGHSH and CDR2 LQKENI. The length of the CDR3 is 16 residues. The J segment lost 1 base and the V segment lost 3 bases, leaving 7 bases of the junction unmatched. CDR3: CASSPFSGRASYEQYF. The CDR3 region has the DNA TGTGCCAGCTCACCTTTTAGCGGGAGAGCATCCTACGAGCAGTACTTC.

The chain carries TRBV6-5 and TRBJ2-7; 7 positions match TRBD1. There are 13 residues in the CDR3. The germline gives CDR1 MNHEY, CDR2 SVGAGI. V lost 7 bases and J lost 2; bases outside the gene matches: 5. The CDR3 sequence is CASKRQGAYEQYF. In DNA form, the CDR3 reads TGTGCCAGCAAACGACAGGGTGCCTACGAGCAGTACTTC.

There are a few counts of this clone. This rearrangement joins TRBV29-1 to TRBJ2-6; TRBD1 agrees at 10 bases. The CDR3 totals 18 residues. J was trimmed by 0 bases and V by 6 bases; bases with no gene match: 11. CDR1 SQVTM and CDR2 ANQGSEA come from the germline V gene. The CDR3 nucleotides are TGCAGCGTGACCGGGACAGGGGATCCCAACTCTGGGGCCAACGTCCTGACTTTC. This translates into CSVTGTGDPNSGANVLTF.

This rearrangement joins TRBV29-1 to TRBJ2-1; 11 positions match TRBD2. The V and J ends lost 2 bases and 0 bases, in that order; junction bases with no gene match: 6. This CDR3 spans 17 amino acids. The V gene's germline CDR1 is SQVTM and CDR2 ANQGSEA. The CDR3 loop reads CSVENSGRVSSYNEQFF. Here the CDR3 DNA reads TGCAGCGTTGAAAATAGCGGGAGGGTCAGCTCCTACAATGAGCAGTTCTTC.

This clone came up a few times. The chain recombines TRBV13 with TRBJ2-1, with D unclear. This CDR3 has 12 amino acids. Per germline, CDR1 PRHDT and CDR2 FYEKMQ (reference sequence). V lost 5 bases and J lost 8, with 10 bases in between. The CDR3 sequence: CASSVERHEQFF. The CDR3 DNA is TGTGCCAGCAGCGTAGAAAGGCATGAGCAGTTCTTC. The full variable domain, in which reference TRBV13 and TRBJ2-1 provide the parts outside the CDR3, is AAGVIQSPRHLIKEKRETATLKCYPIPRHDTVYWYQQGPGQDPQFLISFYEKMQSDKGSIPDRFSAQQFSDYHSELNMSSLELGDSALYFCASSVERHEQFFGPGTRLTVL.

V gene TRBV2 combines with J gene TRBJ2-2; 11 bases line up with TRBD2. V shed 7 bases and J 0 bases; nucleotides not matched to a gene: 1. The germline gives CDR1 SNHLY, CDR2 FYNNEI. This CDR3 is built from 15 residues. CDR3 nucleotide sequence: TGTGCCAGCACTAGCGGGAGGACGAACACCGGGGAGCTGTTTTTT. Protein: CASTSGRTNTGELFF.

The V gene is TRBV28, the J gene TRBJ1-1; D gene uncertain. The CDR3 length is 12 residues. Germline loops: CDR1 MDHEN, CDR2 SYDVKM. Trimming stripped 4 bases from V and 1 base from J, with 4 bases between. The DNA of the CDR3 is TGTGCCAGCAGTTCACGGAACACTGAAGCTTTCTTT. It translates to CASSSRNTEAFF.

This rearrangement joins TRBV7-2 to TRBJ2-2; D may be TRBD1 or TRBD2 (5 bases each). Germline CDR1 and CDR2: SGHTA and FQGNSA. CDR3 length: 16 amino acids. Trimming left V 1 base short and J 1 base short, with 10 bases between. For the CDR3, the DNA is TGTGCCAGCAGCTTAGTGAGGGGTGGGAACACCGGGGAGCTGTTTTTT. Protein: CASSLVRGGNTGELFF.

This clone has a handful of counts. This CDR3 is CASRRDPSTDTQYF. The CDR3 DNA follows: TGTGCCAGCAGGAGGGACCCTAGCACAGATACGCAGTATTTT. The chain joins TRBV2 to TRBJ2-3; D may be TRBD1 or TRBD2 (5 bases each). V gave up 6 bases and J gave up 0 bases, with 10 bases separating them. Germline V gene sequence: CDR1 SNHLY, CDR2 FYNNEI. The CDR3 is 14 amino acids.

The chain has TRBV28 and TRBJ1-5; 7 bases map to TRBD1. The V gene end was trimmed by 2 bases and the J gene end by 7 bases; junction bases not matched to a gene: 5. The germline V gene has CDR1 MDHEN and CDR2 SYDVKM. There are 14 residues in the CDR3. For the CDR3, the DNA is TGTGCCAGCAGTTTAAGGGGGCCAGGACAGCCCCAGCATTTT. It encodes CASSLRGPGQPQHF.

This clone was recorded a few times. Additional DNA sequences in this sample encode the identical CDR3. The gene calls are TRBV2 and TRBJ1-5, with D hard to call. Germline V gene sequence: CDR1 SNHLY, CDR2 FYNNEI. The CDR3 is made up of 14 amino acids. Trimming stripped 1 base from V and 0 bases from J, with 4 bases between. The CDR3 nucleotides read TGTGCCAGCAGTGAAGGGGATAGCAATCAGCCCCAGCATTTT. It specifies CASSEGDSNQPQHF.

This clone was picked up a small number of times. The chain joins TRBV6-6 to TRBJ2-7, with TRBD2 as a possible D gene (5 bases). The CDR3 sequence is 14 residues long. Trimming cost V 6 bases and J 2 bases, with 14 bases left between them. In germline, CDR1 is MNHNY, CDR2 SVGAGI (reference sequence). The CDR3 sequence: CASRKSGLTYEQYF. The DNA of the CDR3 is TGTGCCAGCAGAAAAAGCGGATTAACCTACGAGCAGTACTTC.